This TCR beta chain was sequenced for a study of OX40 agonist ivuxolimab in advanced cancers. Study details: Prior checkpoint blockade (anti-PD-1, anti-PD-L1 or anti-CTLA-4) was permitted; approximately 40% had it.

The CDR3 contains 17 residues. Germline-derived CDR1 and CDR2 are WNHNN and SYGVQD (reference sequence). Trimming cost V 0 bases and J 0 bases; bases outside gene matches: 4. TCRdb's table, derived via immunoSEQ multiplex PCR, lists solely in-frame clones and lacks some. The sample includes some 62,000 clones, under 95% seen only once; the top ten take approximately 0.64%. This sequence originates from an adult with an advanced solid tumor such as melanoma, head and neck, liver or kidney cancer. The chain recombines TRBV10-1 with TRBJ2-7; 11 bases align to TRBD2. Sequencing used CD4+ or CD8+ T cells sorted from blood, obtained in a trial of the OX40 agonist ivuxolimab. The CDR3 here is CASSESGGTSGSYEQYF. In DNA form, the CDR3 reads TGCGCCAGCAGTGAGTCAGGGGGGACTAGCGGCTCCTACGAGCAGTACTTC.